This TCR beta chain was documented in a study of CD8 T cells in Susac syndrome. Those who served as multiple sclerosis controls were treatment-naive patients with stable or active relapsing-remitting disease. An amount of RNA that ranged from 0.5 to 1 ug was reverse transcribed with random hexamers. MiXCR, run by TCRdb on the immunoSEQ multiplex PCR reads, gives a single entry per CDR3 protein. The sample lists about 80,000 distinct CDR3 sequences, more than 85% seen once, with under 0.6% in the top ten. The sequence was obtained from a human donor with multiple sclerosis. The sequenced sample was CD8+ T cells from PBMCs.

CDR3: CASSIWGDSNQPQHF. CDR3 DNA: TGTGCCAGTAGTATATGGGGGGATAGCAATCAGCCCCAGCATTTT. The V call is TRBV19, the J call TRBJ1-5, with D tentatively TRBD1 (5 bases). V lost 2 bases and J 0 bases, leaving 8 bases between the germline ends. From germline, CDR1 is LNHDA and CDR2 SQIVND (reference sequence). The length of the CDR3 is 15 residues.